These 7 T cell receptor beta chains share one sample of origin, sequenced in a study of OX40 agonist ivuxolimab in advanced cancers. Profiling relied on immunoSEQ multiplex PCR, and the TCRdb table lists in-frame clones only, not all of them. Among roughly 45,000 clones listed, around four fifths were seen once. The sequences come from CD4+ or CD8+ T cells sorted from blood, collected in a trial of the OX40 agonist ivuxolimab. The origin of the receptors is an adult with an advanced solid tumor such as melanoma, head and neck, liver or kidney cancer.

In this sample, this clone is medium-sized. The gene calls are TRBV6-5 and TRBJ2-7; 8 bases are shared with TRBD2. The V gene end was trimmed by 0 bases and the J gene end by 0 bases; junction bases not matched to a gene: 4. This CDR3 has 16 amino acids. Per the germline V gene, CDR1 is MNHEY and CDR2 is SVGAGI. CDR3 region: CASSYSISGSSYEQYF. CDR3 in DNA: TGTGCCAGCAGTTACTCGATAAGCGGGAGCTCCTACGAGCAGTACTTC.

The gene calls are TRBV25-1 and TRBJ2-3; 8 positions agree with TRBD2. Germline lookup yields CDR1 MGHDK and CDR2 SYGVNS. The CDR3 contains 13 residues. The V and J ends lost 6 bases and 6 bases, in that order; junction bases with no gene match: 5. For the CDR3, the DNA is TGTGCCAGCAGCCCGGGGGGGGCGGATACGCAGTATTTT. Amino acids: CASSPGGADTQYF.

In the case of this clone: The same CDR3 also results from other DNA sequences found in this sample. This chain connects TRBV27 to TRBJ2-7, with TRBD1 matching 8 bases. This CDR3 has 16 residues. Germline lookup yields CDR1 MNHEY and CDR2 SMNVEV (reference sequence). J was trimmed by 3 bases and V by 0 bases; bases with no gene match: 7. As DNA, the CDR3 is TGTGCCAGCAGTTTATCGGGGACAGGAGGATTCTACGAGCAGTACTTC. It translates to CASSLSGTGGFYEQYF.

The chain couples TRBV7-9 to TRBJ2-7; 7 bases line up with TRBD2. The V gene end was trimmed by 4 bases and the J gene end by 0 bases; junction bases not matched to a gene: 0. The CDR3 covers 13 residues. Germline values: CDR1 SEHNR, CDR2 FQNEAQ (reference sequence). Here the CDR3 DNA reads TGTGCCAGCAGCTGGGACTACTCCTACGAGCAGTACTTC. It is translated as CASSWDYSYEQYF.

J is TRBJ1-2 and V is TRBV6-5; 7 nucleotides align to TRBD1. This CDR3 has 16 amino acids. The germline gives CDR1 MNHEY, CDR2 SVGAGI. Trimming removed 0 bases from V and 3 bases from J; junction bases left unmatched: 7. CDR3 sequence: CASSYSLGGDDYGYTF. CDR3 sequence (DNA): TGTGCCAGCAGTTACTCTCTAGGGGGCGACGACTATGGCTACACCTTC.

The V and J genes are TRBV9 and TRBJ2-3; D call uncertain. V was clipped by 0 bases and J by 2 bases, with 10 bases between them. This CDR3 spans 15 amino acids. CDR1 is SGDLS, CDR2 YYNGEE, per germline. The CDR3 sequence is CASSVARPTTDTQYF. The CDR3 nucleotides read TGTGCCAGCAGCGTAGCGAGGCCGACCACAGATACGCAGTATTTT. Drawing the rest from reference TRBV9 and TRBJ2-3, the complete variable domain is DSGVTQTPKHLITATGQRVTLRCSPRSGDLSVYWYQQSLDQGLQFLIQYYNGEERAKGNILERFSAQQFPDLHSELNLSSLELGDSALYFCASSVARPTTDTQYFGPGTRLTVL.

In its sample, this clone was seen a few times. The J gene is TRBJ1-5, the V gene TRBV19, with 9 bases matching TRBD1. Germline CDR1 LNHDA, CDR2 SQIVND (reference sequence). This CDR3 has 17 residues. J gave up 0 bases and V 4 bases, and 7 bases lay outside the gene matches. The CDR3 sequence: CASSTWTGVDSNQPQHF. The CDR3 DNA is TGTGCCAGTAGTACGTGGACAGGGGTAGATAGCAATCAGCCCCAGCATTTT.